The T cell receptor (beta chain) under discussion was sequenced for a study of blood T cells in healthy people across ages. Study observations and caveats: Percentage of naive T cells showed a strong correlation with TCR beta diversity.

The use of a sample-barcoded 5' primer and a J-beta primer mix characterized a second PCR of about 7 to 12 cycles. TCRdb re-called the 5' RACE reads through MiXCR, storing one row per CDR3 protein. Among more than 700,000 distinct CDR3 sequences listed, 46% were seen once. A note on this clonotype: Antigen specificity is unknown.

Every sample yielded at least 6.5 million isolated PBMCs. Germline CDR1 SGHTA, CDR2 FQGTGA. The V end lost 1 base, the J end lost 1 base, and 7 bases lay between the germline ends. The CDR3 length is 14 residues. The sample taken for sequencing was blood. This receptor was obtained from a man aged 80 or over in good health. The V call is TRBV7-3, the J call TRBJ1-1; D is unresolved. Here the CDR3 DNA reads TGTGCCAGCAGCTTAAGAGGCAAGAACACTGAAGCTTTCTTT. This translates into CASSLRGKNTEAFF.